This T cell receptor beta chain originates from a study of beta chain features in type 1 diabetes. Study overall: Sorted cells, some 110,000,000 in number, were examined across all samples. Regarding the study as a whole: People with Type 1 diabetes carried modestly yet significantly shorter TCRB CDR3s in all four CD4+ subsets. A pattern of fewer insertions and more deletions at VDJ junctions was seen in type 1 diabetes patients.

Of the isolated RNA, all was reverse transcribed, and so the sequenced material was expressed TCRB transcripts. The data were produced by immunoSEQ multiplex PCR, yet TCRdb's version contains in-frame clones alone and is incomplete. This sample yields approximately 150,000 clones, of which about 9.4% are seen a single time; around 1.4% belongs to the top ten. Per the germline V gene, CDR1 is SGHDN and CDR2 is FVKESK. Trimming stripped 1 base from V and 7 bases from J, with 17 bases between. This CDR3 has 17 amino acids. A note on this clone: Its antigen is unidentified.

The chain is built from TRBV14 and TRBJ1-6, with no clear D. The source material was naive CD4+ T cells from blood. The sequence was obtained from a man aged 18 to 29 in good health. This CDR3 is CASSQVYSWGVNSPLHF. CDR3 sequence (DNA): TGTGCCAGCAGCCAAGTGTACTCCTGGGGAGTGAATTCACCCCTCCACTTT.